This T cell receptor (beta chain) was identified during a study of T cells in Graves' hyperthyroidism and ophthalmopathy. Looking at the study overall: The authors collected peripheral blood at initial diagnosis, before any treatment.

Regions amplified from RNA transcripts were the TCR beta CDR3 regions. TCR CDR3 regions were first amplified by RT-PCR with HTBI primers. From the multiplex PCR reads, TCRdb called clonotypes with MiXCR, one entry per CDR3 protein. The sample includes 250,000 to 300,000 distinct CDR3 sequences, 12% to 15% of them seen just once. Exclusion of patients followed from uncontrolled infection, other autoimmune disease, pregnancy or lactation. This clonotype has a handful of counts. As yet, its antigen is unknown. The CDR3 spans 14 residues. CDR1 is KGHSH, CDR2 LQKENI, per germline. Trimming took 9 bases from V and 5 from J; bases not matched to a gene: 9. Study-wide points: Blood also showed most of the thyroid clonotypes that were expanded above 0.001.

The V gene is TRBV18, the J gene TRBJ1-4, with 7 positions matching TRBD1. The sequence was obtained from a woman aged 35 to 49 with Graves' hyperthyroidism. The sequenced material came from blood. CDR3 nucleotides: TGTGCCAGTCGCAACAGGGGTGAGAATGAAAAACTGTTTTTT. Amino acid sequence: CASRNRGENEKLFF.